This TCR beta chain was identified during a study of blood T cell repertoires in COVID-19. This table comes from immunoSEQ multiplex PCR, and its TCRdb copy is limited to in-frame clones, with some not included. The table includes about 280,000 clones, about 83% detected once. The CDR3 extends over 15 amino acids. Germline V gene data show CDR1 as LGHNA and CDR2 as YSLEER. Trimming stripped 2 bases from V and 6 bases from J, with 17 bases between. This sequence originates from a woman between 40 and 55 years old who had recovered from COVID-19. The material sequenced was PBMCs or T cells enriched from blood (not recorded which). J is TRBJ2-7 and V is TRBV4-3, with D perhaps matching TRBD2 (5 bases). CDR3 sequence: CASSQLGLLGSEQYF. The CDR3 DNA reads TGCGCCAGCAGCCAACTTGGACTCCTCGGATCCGAGCAGTACTTC.